A selection of T cell receptor beta chains follows, all from one sample in a study of cytomegalovirus exposure and HLA in healthy donors. Method: immunoSEQ multiplex PCR; TCRdb's copy keeps in-frame clones and lacks some. The table records about 90,000 clones, about 80% of them present only once. Sequenced sample: PBMCs. These TCRs come from a man in his thirties or forties in good health and CMV-seronegative. Both conserved end residues are part of each CDR3. A D gene is named only where the DNA matches it firmly. Expanded clones get a size class; other rows say once, few or many, or leave the size out.

-	TRBD1	TRBV7-9	TRBJ2-3	CASSLAGQGGNTDTQYF	TGTGCCAGCAGCTTAGCGGGACAGGGGGGAAACACAGATACGCAGTATTTT
-	-	TRBV21-1	TRBJ2-7	CASSKEGRELREQYF	TGTGCCAGCAGCAAAGAGGGCCGGGAGTTGAGGGAGCAGTACTTC
-	TRBD2	TRBV7-2	TRBJ2-7	CASSTGTSYGEQYF	TGTGCCAGCAGCACCGGGACTAGTTATGGCGAGCAGTACTTC
-	-	TRBV5-1	TRBJ2-7	CASGRTGVQYEQYF	TGCGCCAGCGGCAGGACTGGGGTACAATACGAGCAGTACTTC
many	TRBD1	TRBV5-4	TRBJ1-1	CASSLTGGHTEAFF	TGTGCCAGCAGCTTAACAGGGGGTCACACTGAAGCTTTCTTT
-	TRBD1	TRBV19	TRBJ2-6	CASSGDRDRVHAGANVLTF	TGTGCCAGCTCTGGGGACAGGGACAGGGTACACGCTGGGGCCAACGTCCTGACTTTC
-	-	TRBV14	TRBJ2-1	CASSPLSSYNEQFF	TGTGCCAGCAGCCCACTGAGCTCCTACAATGAGCAGTTCTTC
-	-	TRBV9	TRBJ1-4	CASSPRVGSNEKLFF	TGTGCCAGCAGCCCGAGGGTTGGGTCTAATGAAAAACTGTTTTTT
-	TRBD1	TRBV7-2	TRBJ1-1	CASSLLGGGNTEAFF	TGTGCCAGCAGCTTATTAGGGGGCGGAAATACTGAAGCTTTCTTT
-	-	TRBV7-2	TRBJ1-1	CASSPLYTEAFF	TGTGCCAGCAGCCCCCTATACACTGAAGCTTTCTTT
once	-	TRBV6-1	TRBJ2-3	CASSGQRTVTDTQYF	TGTGCCAGCAGTGGACAGAGAACGGTCACAGATACGCAGTATTTT
few	-	TRBV5-1	TRBJ2-5	CASSSTGIGETQYF	TGCGCCAGCAGCAGTACAGGCATTGGAGAGACCCAGTACTTC
-	-	TRBV7-9	TRBJ1-2	CASSLVGGSTF	TGTGCCAGCAGCTTAGTGGGGGGGAGCACCTTC
-	-	TRBV6-1	TRBJ1-1	CASSVLGQIMNTEAFF	TGTGCCAGCAGTGTTTTAGGACAGATCATGAACACTGAAGCTTTCTTT
-	TRBD1	TRBV2	TRBJ2-7	CASTLAGQGTGEQYF	TGTGCCAGCACCCTGGCGGGACAGGGGACGGGAGAGCAGTACTTC
few	TRBD2	TRBV7-9	TRBJ2-3	CASSLAAGLAFGQYF	TGTGCCAGCAGCCTCGCGGCAGGACTAGCGTTCGGGCAGTATTTT
-	-	TRBV5-1	TRBJ2-2	CASSLLSSNTGELFF	TGCGCCAGCAGCTTGCTCTCCTCGAACACCGGGGAGCTGTTTTTT
once	TRBD1	TRBV4-1	TRBJ1-6	CASSLGDRAYNSPLHF	TGCGCCAGCAGCCTCGGGGACAGGGCTTATAATTCACCCCTCCACTTT
-	-	TRBV7-2	TRBJ2-3	CASSLGRTTDTQYF	TGTGCCAGCAGCTTAGGGAGGACCACAGATACGCAGTATTTT
-	-	TRBV19	TRBJ1-1	CASSSIGTGGRTEAFF	TGTGCCAGTAGCTCAATTGGGACGGGGGGGAGGACTGAAGCTTTCTTT
few	-	TRBV2	TRBJ1-1	CASRAINTEAFF	TGTGCCAGCAGAGCTATAAACACTGAAGCTTTCTTT
once	TRBD2	TRBV10-3	TRBJ2-7	CAAQRGFNRGRTSADEQYF	TGTGCCGCCCAAAGGGGGTTTAACAGGGGTAGGACTAGCGCCGACGAGCAGTACTTC
-	TRBD1	TRBV6-6	TRBJ1-2	CASSYGGQGTVYGYTF	TGTGCCAGCAGTTACGGTGGACAGGGGACAGTCTATGGCTACACCTTC
-	TRBD1	TRBV5-4	TRBJ1-2	CASSSPTSTPGGYGYTF	TGTGCCAGCAGTTCCCCCACCTCAACGCCAGGGGGCTATGGCTACACCTTC
-	TRBD1	TRBV6-6	TRBJ1-2	CASSYWVGQLDGYTF	TGTGCCAGCAGTTACTGGGTGGGACAGTTGGATGGCTACACCTTC
-	TRBD1	TRBV19	TRBJ1-1	CASSTGTGYCGAFF	TGTGCCAGTAGTACCGGGACAGGCTACTGTGGGGCTTTCTTT
-	TRBD1	TRBV7-9	TRBJ1-2	CASSLALGTGGFGQNYTF	TGTGCCAGCAGCTTAGCGCTAGGGACAGGGGGCTTCGGACAAAACTACACCTTC
-	TRBD2	TRBV6-4	TRBJ2-3	CASSATGTSGYTDTQYF	TGTGCCAGCAGTGCAACCGGGACTAGCGGATACACAGATACGCAGTATTTT
-	-	TRBV6-5	TRBJ1-2	CASRPGGYGYTF	TGTGCCAGCAGACCCGGGGGCTATGGCTACACCTTC
-	-	TRBV19	TRBJ2-4	CASKGGIWAKNIQYF	TGTGCCAGTAAGGGGGGGATCTGGGCCAAAAACATTCAGTACTTC
-	-	TRBV7-2	TRBJ1-2	CASSAISGTKNYGYTF	TGTGCCAGCAGCGCCATTTCCGGGACAAAAAACTATGGCTACACCTTC
few	TRBD1	TRBV6-6	TRBJ1-2	CASSRTGVGYTF	TGTGCCAGCAGTCGTACAGGGGTAGGCTACACCTTC
-	TRBD1	TRBV6-4	TRBJ1-5	CASSDGRGRDRDSNQPQHF	TGTGCCAGCAGTGACGGCCGAGGCAGGGACAGGGATAGCAATCAGCCCCAGCATTTT
-	TRBD1	TRBV5-1	TRBJ1-2	CASSVTGGSYGYTF	TGCGCCAGCAGCGTGACAGGGGGCAGCTATGGCTACACCTTC
-	TRBD2	TRBV7-2	TRBJ2-3	CASSLKGGKRGGITDTQYF	TGTGCCAGCAGCTTAAAGGGGGGCAAGCGGGGGGGCATTACAGATACGCAGTATTTT
-	-	TRBV6-1	TRBJ1-1	CASSESLNTEAFF	TGTGCCAGCAGTGAAAGCCTGAACACTGAAGCTTTCTTT
-	-	TRBV5-4	TRBJ2-7	CASSLDRRSYEQYF	TGTGCCAGCAGCTTGGACAGGCGATCCTACGAGCAGTACTTC
few	-	TRBV9	TRBJ1-5	CASSVGGRQPQHF	TGTGCCAGCAGCGTAGGGGGGCGACAGCCCCAGCATTTT
-	-	TRBV14	TRBJ2-5	CASSPIQGRETQYF	TGTGCCAGCAGCCCCATTCAGGGAAGGGAGACCCAGTACTTC
-	TRBD2	TRBV6-5	TRBJ2-1	CASCLAGGPGNEQFF	TGTGCCAGCTGTCTAGCGGGGGGGCCGGGCAATGAGCAGTTCTTC
-	TRBD1	TRBV5-1	TRBJ1-6	CASSLNGQGVSYNSPLHF	TGCGCCAGCAGCTTGAACGGACAGGGGGTCTCCTATAATTCACCCCTCCACTTT
-	-	TRBV7-9	TRBJ2-3	CASSLRPDTQYF	TGTGCCAGCAGCTTACGTCCAGATACGCAGTATTTT